Below, 30 T cell receptor beta chains from the same sample are listed, as sequenced in a study of graft-versus-host responses after intestinal transplantation. The repertoire was sequenced with immunoSEQ multiplex PCR; TCRdb's copy has only in-frame clones and lacks some. The repertoire includes about 63,000 clones, roughly 89% of them detected once, and over 1.5% sits in the top ten. To release intraepithelial and lamina propria lymphocytes, the graft tissue was processed. The material sequenced was ileum tissue, taken about 350 days after transplant. Receptors originate from a human patient who received an intestinal transplant, so some T cells may come from the graft donor.

This chain connects TRBV18 to TRBJ2-5; D might be TRBD1 (6 bases). Trimming pared 4 bases from V and 2 bases from J, leaving 17 bases between. The germline gives CDR1 KGHSH, CDR2 LQKENI. The CDR3 consists of 16 residues. The CDR3 coding sequence is TGTGCCAGCTCACTCGCTCTGACAGGCCTACAAGAGACCCAGTACTTC. Its translation: CASSLALTGLQETQYF.

The rearrangement uses TRBV18 and TRBJ1-1, with TRBD1 matching 8 bases. The CDR3 covers 15 residues. Germline CDR1 and CDR2: KGHSH and LQKENI. After removal of 2 bases from V and 4 bases from J, the junction contained 6 bases not matched to a gene. The CDR3 DNA is TGTGCCAGCTCACCATACGGACAGGGAGGCACTGAAGCTTTCTTT. Protein: CASSPYGQGGTEAFF.

The genes are TRBV7-2 and TRBJ1-4, with unresolved D. Germline values: CDR1 SGHTA, CDR2 FQGNSA. The CDR3 consists of 15 residues. Trimming removed 5 bases from V and 7 bases from J, with 17 bases in between. The CDR3 region is CASSPNQARGEKLFF. The CDR3 coding sequence is TGTGCCAGCAGCCCAAATCAGGCCCGGGGTGAAAAACTGTTTTTT.

This clone was recorded only once. This chain joins TRBV7-8 and TRBJ2-7, with D unresolved. V dropped 1 base and J dropped 1 base, with 5 bases sitting between them. Germline assignment: CDR1 SGHVS and CDR2 FQNEAQ. CDR3 length: 13 amino acids. The CDR3 spells CASSLGASYEQYF. CDR3 DNA sequence: TGTGCCAGCAGCTTAGGGGCATCCTACGAGCAGTACTTC.

The chain employs TRBV5-1 and TRBJ2-4, with TRBD1 matching 12 bases. J lost 8 bases, V lost 7 bases, and 7 bases had no gene match. This CDR3 is 14 amino acids long. Germline CDR1 SGHRS, CDR2 YFSETQ. This CDR3 is CASRDRGRVDIQYF. Here the CDR3 DNA reads TGCGCCAGCCGGGACAGGGGGCGAGTGGACATTCAGTACTTC. The full variable domain, its missing parts supplied by reference TRBV5-1 and TRBJ2-4, is KAGVTQTPRYLIKTRGQQVTLSCSPISGHRSVSWYQQTPGQGLQFLFEYFSETQRNKGNFPGRFSGRQFSNSRSEMNVSTLELGDSALYLCASRDRGRVDIQYFGAGTRLSVL.

The V and J genes are TRBV11-2 and TRBJ2-7; D gene ambiguous. V lost 1 base and J lost 2, with 9 bases in between. The CDR3 extends over 14 amino acids. In germline, CDR1 is SGHAT, CDR2 FQNNGV. CDR3 bases: TGTGCCAGCAGCTTAGGGTTCGGCACCTACGAGCAGTACTTC. Amino acids: CASSLGFGTYEQYF.

This clone was detected once. This rearrangement joins TRBV6-5 to TRBJ2-1; D is unresolved. CDR1 is MNHEY, CDR2 SVGAGI, per germline. V was cut by 0 bases and J by 6 bases, with 6 bases left in between. CDR3 size: 13 residues. CDR3 coding DNA: TGTGCCAGCAGTTACTCGGATGGCAATGAGCAGTTCTTC. This translates into CASSYSDGNEQFF.

A single count supports this clone. The V call is TRBV7-2, the J call TRBJ2-3; 7 bases are shared with TRBD1. The CDR3 consists of 15 residues. Germline V CDR1 and CDR2: SGHTA, FQGNSA. The V gene end was trimmed by 0 bases and the J gene end by 2 bases; junction bases not matched to a gene: 2. This CDR3 reads CASSLAGQNTDTQYF. The CDR3 DNA follows: TGTGCCAGCAGCTTAGCGGGACAGAACACAGATACGCAGTATTTT.

The chain couples TRBV6-6 to TRBJ2-7; D perhaps matches TRBD2 (6 bases). This CDR3 spans 12 amino acids. Germline values: CDR1 MNHNY, CDR2 SVGAGI (reference sequence). V gave up 5 bases and J gave up 4 bases, with 9 bases separating them. CDR3 loop: CASSAGGYEQYF. The CDR3, as DNA: TGTGCCAGCAGTGCTGGGGGGTACGAGCAGTACTTC.

The chain carries TRBV6-5 and TRBJ1-5, with 8 bases fitting TRBD1. In germline, CDR1 is MNHEY, CDR2 SVGAGI. V shed 0 bases, J shed 2 bases, and the junction held 0 bases outside the gene matches. The CDR3 is 15 residues long. The CDR3 sequence: CASSYSRGRNQPQHF. The CDR3 nucleotides read TGTGCCAGCAGTTACTCCAGGGGGCGCAATCAGCCCCAGCATTTT.

This sequence joins TRBV4-1 and TRBJ2-2; D call uncertain. The germline gives CDR1 MGHRA, CDR2 YSYEKL. CDR3 length: 11 amino acids. V was pared by 3 bases and J by 6 bases, with 2 bases between. The CDR3 here is CASSQSGELFF. The CDR3, as DNA: TGCGCCAGCAGCCAGTCCGGGGAGCTGTTTTTT.

The chain links TRBV12-5 to TRBJ1-1; D might be TRBD1 (5 bases). In germline, CDR1 is LGHNT, CDR2 FRNRAP. This CDR3 comprises 16 residues. V was clipped by 6 bases and J by 1 base, with 18 bases between them. CDR3 sequence reads: CASGLNPGTGNTEAFF. In DNA form, the CDR3 reads TGTGCTAGTGGGCTTAATCCGGGGACTGGGAACACTGAAGCTTTCTTT.

CDR3 sequence (DNA): TGTGCCAGCAGTTACCCCGGACAGGAAGCTTTCTTT. It encodes CASSYPGQEAFF. The chain carries TRBV6-6 and TRBJ1-1; tentatively, D is TRBD1 (6 bases). There are 12 residues in the CDR3. The ends were cut back, 2 bases at V and 8 bases at J, with 9 bases in the middle. Germline V gene data show CDR1 as MNHNY and CDR2 as SVGAGI (reference sequence).

The chain uses TRBV5-1 and TRBJ2-3; D gene unclear. Trimming left V 7 bases short and J 4 bases short, with 10 bases between. CDR1 and CDR2 from the germline V gene are SGHRS and YFSETQ. The CDR3 sequence is 12 residues long. CDR3: CASYWSADTQYF. The CDR3 bases are TGCGCCAGCTATTGGAGTGCAGATACGCAGTATTTT.

The gene calls are TRBV7-8 and TRBJ2-7; possibly TRBD2 for D (6 bases). Trimming removed 1 base at V and 3 bases at J, with 19 bases between. The length of the CDR3 is 17 residues. The V gene's germline CDR1 is SGHVS and CDR2 FQNEAQ. In nucleotides, the CDR3 is TGTGCCAGCAGCTTAGAGCCCTTAGCGGTTAGAGGCTACGAGCAGTACTTC. Its translation is CASSLEPLAVRGYEQYF.

Only one count was recorded for this clone. This chain uses TRBV28 with TRBJ2-4, with TRBD1 identical over 7 bases. The CDR3 runs to 13 residues. Germline-derived CDR1 and CDR2 are MDHEN and SYDVKM. The trim removed 5 bases at V and 9 bases at J, leaving 7 bases unmatched. In DNA, the CDR3 is TGTGCCAGCAGTACAGGGGCCACCGGCATTCAGTACTTC. Translated, it gives CASSTGATGIQYF. The variable domain in full, completed from reference TRBV28 and TRBJ2-4, reads DVKVTQSSRYLVKRTGEKVFLECVQDMDHENMFWYRQDPGLGLRLIYFSYDVKMKEKGDIPEGYSVSREKKERFSLILESASTNQTSMYLCASSTGATGIQYFGAGTRLSVL.

This clone was observed a handful of times. The chain employs TRBV15 and TRBJ2-1; D is unclear. CDR3 length equals 10 residues. Trimming pared 0 bases from V and 9 bases from J, leaving 0 bases between. The germline V gene encodes CDR1 LNHNV and CDR2 YYDKDF (reference sequence). The CDR3 region is CATSRDEQFF. The CDR3 DNA sequence: TGTGCCACCAGCAGAGATGAGCAGTTCTTC.

This clone was found once. The chain joins TRBV12-5 to TRBJ1-1, with D possibly TRBD1 on 5 matching bases. Germline-derived CDR1 and CDR2 are LGHNT and FRNRAP. V lost 0 bases and J 2 bases, leaving 16 bases between the germline ends. This CDR3 has 17 amino acids. CDR3 sequence reads: CASGLVYPTGTNTEAFF. In nucleotides, the CDR3 is TGTGCTAGTGGTTTGGTATACCCAACAGGAACCAACACTGAAGCTTTCTTT.

The chain couples TRBV2 to TRBJ2-1, with D perhaps matching TRBD1 or TRBD2 (5 bases each). V dropped 8 bases and J dropped 6 bases, with 17 bases sitting between them. This CDR3 has 14 amino acids. The germline V gene has CDR1 SNHLY and CDR2 FYNNEI. The CDR3 loop is CASDGAGRINEQFF. CDR3 DNA sequence: TGTGCCAGCGATGGTGCAGGGAGAATCAATGAGCAGTTCTTC.

This clone was detected only a few times. The chain uses TRBV6-1 and TRBJ2-1, with 7 bases lining up with TRBD2. The CDR3 has 15 residues. Unmatched junction bases numbered 10, after V lost 6 bases and J lost 5 bases. From germline, CDR1 is MNHNS and CDR2 SASEGT. The DNA for the CDR3 is TGTGCCAGCAGACCCGACTGGGCGGGGGACAATGAGCAGTTCTTC. Residues: CASRPDWAGDNEQFF.

This chain uses TRBV10-2 with TRBJ2-5; tentatively, D is TRBD1 or TRBD2 (5 bases each). Matching the DNA end better, TRBJ2-7 makes the J call doubtful. The CDR3 spans 13 residues. In germline, CDR1 is WSHSY, CDR2 SAAADI. The CDR3 DNA sequence: TGCGCCAGCAGAGAGGGGCAGGGCTACGAGCAGTACTTC. Protein product: CASREGQGYEQYF.

V usage is TRBV4-1 and J usage is TRBJ1-2, with TRBD1 as a possible D gene (5 bases). Germline V gene lookup returns CDR1 MGHRA and CDR2 YSYEKL. V lost 0 bases to trimming and J lost 2 bases, with 10 bases between them. This CDR3 spans 15 amino acids. The CDR3 bases are TGCGCCAGCAGCCAAGAGAATCCAGGGAACTATGGCTACACCTTC. Protein sequence: CASSQENPGNYGYTF.

This chain links TRBV7-2 with TRBJ2-2; a weak D match, TRBD1 (5 bases). The CDR3 is 15 amino acids. Trimming pared 2 bases from V and 6 bases from J, leaving 13 bases between. The germline V gene has CDR1 SGHTA and CDR2 FQGNSA. The CDR3 here is CASSLRQGSSGELFF. In nucleotides, the CDR3 is TGTGCCAGCAGCTTAAGGCAGGGTTCTTCCGGGGAGCTGTTTTTT.

The chain is built from TRBV2 and TRBJ1-3; D is uncertain. CDR1 and CDR2 from the germline V gene are SNHLY and FYNNEI. V was cut by 3 bases and J by 3 bases, with 15 bases left in between. The CDR3 has 16 residues. This CDR3 reads CASSDNPGGFGNTIYF. DNA for the CDR3: TGTGCCAGCAGTGATAATCCGGGAGGTTTTGGAAACACCATATATTTT.

This rearrangement joins TRBV10-3 to TRBJ2-7; D is uncertain. Germline values: CDR1 ENHRY, CDR2 SYGVKD. The CDR3 totals 13 residues. The V and J ends lost 6 bases and 0 bases respectively, with 9 bases between them. The CDR3 is CAIRVQSSYEQYF. CDR3 bases: TGTGCCATCAGAGTACAGAGCTCCTACGAGCAGTACTTC.

The gene calls are TRBV2 and TRBJ2-3; 11 bases map to TRBD2. V lost 9 bases and J lost 5; bases outside the gene matches: 4. The CDR3 sequence is 13 residues long. Germline values: CDR1 SNHLY, CDR2 FYNNEI. CDR3: CASLAGGIDTQYF. CDR3 in DNA: TGTGCCAGTCTAGCGGGGGGAATAGATACGCAGTATTTT.

The chain couples TRBV15 to TRBJ1-2; the D gene is possibly TRBD1 (5 bases). CDR1 is LNHNV and CDR2 is YYDKDF in the germline V gene (reference sequence). This CDR3 region has 15 residues. V lost 0 bases, J lost 8 bases, and 16 bases lay in between. CDR3 nucleotide sequence: TGTGCCACCAGCAGAGACCGGGACGGCGTCGGAGGCTACACCTTC. Encoded protein: CATSRDRDGVGGYTF.

The chain recombines TRBV9 with TRBJ1-1; no reliable D call. The CDR3 contains 15 residues. V dropped 0 bases and J dropped 6 bases, with 15 bases sitting between them. Germline V lookup: CDR1 SGDLS, CDR2 YYNGEE. The CDR3 sequence: CASSVGVRGFAEAFF. CDR3 coding DNA: TGTGCCAGCAGCGTAGGGGTCCGAGGGTTTGCTGAAGCTTTCTTT.

The chain links TRBV27 to TRBJ2-1; D is tentatively TRBD1 or TRBD2 (6 bases each). The V gene's germline CDR1 is MNHEY and CDR2 SMNVEV (reference sequence). The CDR3 runs to 15 residues. Trimming stripped 6 bases from V and 5 bases from J, with 17 bases between. CDR3 protein: CASSLGGLSHNEQFF. Written as DNA, the CDR3 is TGTGCCAGCAGCCTAGGGGGACTTTCCCACAATGAGCAGTTCTTC.

The genes are TRBV28 and TRBJ2-1; D is uncertain. The CDR3 spans 14 residues. From germline, CDR1 is MDHEN and CDR2 SYDVKM. The ends were cut back, 4 bases at V and 5 bases at J, with 12 bases in the middle. This CDR3 is CASSWTHPNNEQFF. The CDR3 DNA is TGTGCCAGCAGTTGGACCCACCCCAACAATGAGCAGTTCTTC.